The rows below give T cell receptor beta chains drawn from one sample of a study of PD-1 blockade in mismatch repair-deficient tumors. Using immunoSEQ multiplex PCR, the repertoire was profiled, and TCRdb retains in-frame clones only, with some absent. The profile shows approximately 130,000 clones, roughly nine tenths of them singletons. The material sequenced was peripheral blood, taken 44 weeks after starting pembrolizumab. The receptors here all came from an adult with mismatch repair-deficient cancer. The CDR3 runs from the conserved cysteine through the conserved F or W. The order of the fields is V gene, D gene, J gene, clone size, CDR3 protein, CDR3 DNA. D genes are given only for firm matches. Only some rows state a clone size, as once, few, many or a class for expanded clones.

TRBV5-6	TRBD2	TRBJ2-7	-	CASSPPSGSKYEQYF	TGTGCCAGCAGCCCGCCTAGCGGGAGTAAGTACGAGCAGTACTTC
TRBV28	TRBD2	TRBJ2-2	once	CASSPMTSGRAVSGELFF	TGTGCCAGCAGTCCCATGACTAGCGGGAGGGCAGTATCCGGGGAGCTGTTTTTT
TRBV19	-	TRBJ1-2	-	CASSIGVANYGYTF	TGTGCCAGTAGTATTGGCGTAGCTAACTATGGCTACACCTTC
TRBV29-1	-	TRBJ1-2	-	CSVPSTKYGYTF	TGCAGCGTCCCCTCGACCAAATATGGCTACACCTTC
TRBV21-1	-	TRBJ1-2	-	CASSKRIGEGCLDGYTF	TGTGCCAGCAGCAAAAGGATAGGTGAGGGTTGTTTGGATGGCTACACCTTC
TRBV4-3	-	TRBJ1-1	-	CASSQDPVGYTEAFF	TGCGCCAGCAGCCAAGACCCCGTCGGATACACTGAAGCTTTCTTT
TRBV18	-	TRBJ1-1	-	CASSPTVVNTEAFF	TGTGCCAGCTCCCCCACAGTGGTGAACACTGAAGCTTTCTTT
TRBV18	TRBD1	TRBJ1-4	-	CASSPRQGTNEKLFF	TGTGCCAGCTCACCACGACAGGGGACTAATGAAAAACTGTTTTTT
TRBV29-1	TRBD1	TRBJ2-7	-	CSTLRTGGEQYF	TGCAGCACCCTGCGGACAGGGGGGGAGCAGTACTTC
TRBV7-2	TRBD1	TRBJ2-5	-	CASSLLQGQETQYF	TGTGCCAGCAGCTTACTACAGGGGCAAGAGACCCAGTACTTC
TRBV7-9	TRBD2	TRBJ2-1	-	CASSQKSGSSYNEQFF	TGTGCCAGCAGCCAAAAAAGCGGGAGCTCCTACAATGAGCAGTTCTTC
TRBV6-5	-	TRBJ2-2	few	CASSYGYTGELFF	TGTGCCAGCAGTTATGGGTACACCGGGGAGCTGTTTTTT
TRBV11-2	TRBD2	TRBJ2-7	once	CASSLGPGLAGRSYEQYF	TGTGCCAGCAGCTTAGGACCGGGACTAGCGGGAAGGAGCTACGAGCAGTACTTC
TRBV9	-	TRBJ2-1	-	CASSVVGGTYNEQFF	TGTGCCAGCAGCGTAGTGGGGGGCACCTACAATGAGCAGTTCTTC
TRBV4-3	-	TRBJ1-1	-	CASSQVTAGTEAFF	TGCGCCAGCAGCCAAGTAACAGCCGGGACAGAAGCTTTCTTT
TRBV27	-	TRBJ1-5	-	CASSRRGNQPQHF	TGTGCCAGCAGTCGACGGGGGAATCAGCCCCAGCATTTT
TRBV6-5	TRBD2	TRBJ2-1	-	CASSQDYGLVDEQFF	TGTGCCAGCAGCCAGGACTACGGACTAGTGGATGAGCAGTTCTTC
TRBV5-6	TRBD2	TRBJ2-5	-	CASSLRRGETQYF	TGTGCCAGCAGCTTGCGGCGGGGGGAGACCCAGTACTTC
TRBV19	TRBD1	TRBJ1-5	-	CASSRTGRNQPQHF	TGTGCCAGTAGTAGGACAGGGAGGAATCAGCCCCAGCATTTT
TRBV6-6	TRBD2	TRBJ2-1	-	CASSYVASGSDEQFF	TGTGCCAGCAGTTACGTGGCTAGCGGGAGTGATGAGCAGTTCTTC
TRBV6-5	-	TRBJ1-2	-	CASQGRIDYGYTF	TGTGCCAGCCAGGGTCGCATCGACTATGGCTACACCTTC
TRBV7-2	-	TRBJ1-3	-	CASSPSQGKENTIYF	TGTGCCAGCAGCCCCTCCCAGGGGAAAGAAAACACCATATATTTT
TRBV10-3	TRBD1	TRBJ2-7	-	CAISGPGQGLYEQYF	TGTGCCATCAGTGGCCCCGGACAGGGACTCTACGAGCAGTACTTC
TRBV7-2	TRBD2	TRBJ2-3	-	CASSLAPGLADTQYF	TGTGCCAGCAGCTTAGCCCCGGGACTAGCGGATACGCAGTATTTT